This entry features one T cell receptor beta chain sequence. A much larger clone differs from this one at a single base, so this may be a read error. CDR3 and TCR beta VDJ profiling relied on genomic DNA as the template. From the reads, TCRdb called clonotypes with MiXCR, one entry per CDR3 protein. Of under 200,000 distinct CDR3 sequences in the sample, 48% were seen once. This specimen belongs to a study of CD8+CD57+ T cells in acquired aplastic anemia. Study overall: Each DNA sample taken from sorted CD4+ and CD8+ cells came to about 3.2 ug on average.

Flow cytometry had shown expanded CD8+CD57+ cells in the patients chosen for sequencing. Patients had undergone no therapy by the time their blood was sampled. This CDR3 comprises 13 residues. Germline V CDR1 and CDR2: MNHNS, SASEGT. The clonotype was recovered from a human donor with aplastic anemia. The sequencing input was sorted CD4+, CD8+, or CD8+CD57+ T cells (not recorded which) from PBMCs. The V call is TRBV6-1, the J call TRBJ2-3, with 7 bases fitting TRBD1. TRBJ1-5 matches the DNA end more closely, so the J call is doubtful. CDR3 sequence (DNA): TGTGCCAGCAGGCCTGGGGGGACAGATACGCAGCATTTT. Protein sequence: CASRPGGTDTQHF.